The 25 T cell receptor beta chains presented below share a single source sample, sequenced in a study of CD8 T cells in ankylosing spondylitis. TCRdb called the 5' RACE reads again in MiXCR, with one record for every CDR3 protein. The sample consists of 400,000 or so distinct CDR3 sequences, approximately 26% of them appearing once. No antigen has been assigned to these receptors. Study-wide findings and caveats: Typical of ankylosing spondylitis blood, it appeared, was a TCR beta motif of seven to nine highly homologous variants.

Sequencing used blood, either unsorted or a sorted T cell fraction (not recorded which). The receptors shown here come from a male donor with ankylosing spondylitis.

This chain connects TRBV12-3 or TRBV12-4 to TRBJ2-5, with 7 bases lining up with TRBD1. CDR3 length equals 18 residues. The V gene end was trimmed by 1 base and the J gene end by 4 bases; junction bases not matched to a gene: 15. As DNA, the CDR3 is TGTGCCAGCAGTTTAGGGTTTTTCGGGGACAGCCTTGGAGAGACCCAGTACTTC. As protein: CASSLGFFGDSLGETQYF.

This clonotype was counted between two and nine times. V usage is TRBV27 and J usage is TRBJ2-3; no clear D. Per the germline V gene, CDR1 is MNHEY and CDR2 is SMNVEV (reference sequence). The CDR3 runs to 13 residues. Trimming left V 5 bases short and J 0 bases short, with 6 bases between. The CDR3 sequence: CASSPLSTDTQYF. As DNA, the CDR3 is TGTGCCAGCAGTCCCCTCAGCACAGATACGCAGTATTTT.

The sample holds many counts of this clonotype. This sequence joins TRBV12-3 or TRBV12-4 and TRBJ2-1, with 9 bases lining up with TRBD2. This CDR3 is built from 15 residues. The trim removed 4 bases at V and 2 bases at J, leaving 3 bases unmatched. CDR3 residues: CASSSGLAPYNEQFF. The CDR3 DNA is TGTGCCAGCAGTTCGGGACTAGCACCCTACAATGAGCAGTTCTTC.

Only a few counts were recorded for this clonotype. The CDR3 DNA reads as TGTGCCAGCAGCCACATAGGGGACGAGCAGTACTTC. Its protein is CASSHIGDEQYF. The chain carries TRBV7-9 and TRBJ2-7; D is possibly TRBD1 (5 bases). Germline CDR1 is SEHNR and CDR2 is FQNEAQ (reference sequence). V lost 5 bases, J lost 5 bases, and 10 bases lay in between. This CDR3 is built from 12 residues.

CDR3 amino acids: CATSDTGQRTYNEQFF. Written as DNA, the CDR3 is TGTGCCACCAGTGATACCGGACAGCGAACCTACAATGAGCAGTTCTTC. The rearrangement uses TRBV24-1 and TRBJ2-1, with D possibly matching TRBD1 (6 bases). Germline assignment: CDR1 KGHDR and CDR2 SFDVKD. V dropped 3 bases and J dropped 2 bases, with 13 bases sitting between them. The CDR3 spans 16 residues.

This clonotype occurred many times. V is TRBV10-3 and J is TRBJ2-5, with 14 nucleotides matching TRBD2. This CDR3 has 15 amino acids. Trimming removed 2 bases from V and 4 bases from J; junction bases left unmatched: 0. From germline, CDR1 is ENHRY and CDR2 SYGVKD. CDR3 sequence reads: CAISEGLAGGETQYF. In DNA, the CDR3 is TGTGCCATCAGTGAGGGACTAGCGGGAGGAGAGACCCAGTACTTC.

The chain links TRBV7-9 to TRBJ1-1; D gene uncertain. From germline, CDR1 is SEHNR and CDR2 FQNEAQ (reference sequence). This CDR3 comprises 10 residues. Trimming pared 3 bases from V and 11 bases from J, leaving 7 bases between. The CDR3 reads CASSLSTAFF. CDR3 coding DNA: TGTGCCAGCAGCTTGAGTACGGCTTTCTTT. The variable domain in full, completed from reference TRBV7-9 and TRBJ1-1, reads DTGVSQNPRHKITKRGQNVTFRCDPISEHNRLYWYRQTLGQGPEFLTYFQNEAQLEKSRLLSDRFSAERPKGSFSTLEIQRTEQGDSAMYLCASSLSTAFFGQGTRLTVV.

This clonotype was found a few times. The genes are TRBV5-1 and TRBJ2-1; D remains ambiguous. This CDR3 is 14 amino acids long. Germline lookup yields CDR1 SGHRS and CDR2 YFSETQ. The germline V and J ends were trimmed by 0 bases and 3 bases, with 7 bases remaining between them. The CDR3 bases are TGCGCCAGCAGCTTGGAGAGTCGCTACAATGAGCAGTTCTTC. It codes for CASSLESRYNEQFF. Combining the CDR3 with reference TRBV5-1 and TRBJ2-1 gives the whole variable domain KAGVTQTPRYLIKTRGQQVTLSCSPISGHRSVSWYQQTPGQGLQFLFEYFSETQRNKGNFPGRFSGRQFSNSRSEMNVSTLELGDSALYLCASSLESRYNEQFFGPGTRLTVL.

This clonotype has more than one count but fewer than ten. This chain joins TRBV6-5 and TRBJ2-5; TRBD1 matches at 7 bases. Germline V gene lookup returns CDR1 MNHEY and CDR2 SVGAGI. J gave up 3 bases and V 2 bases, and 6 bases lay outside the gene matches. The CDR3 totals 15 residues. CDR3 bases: TGTGCCAGCAGTTACCGGGACAGAAGAGAAGAGACCCAGTACTTC. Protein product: CASSYRDRREETQYF.

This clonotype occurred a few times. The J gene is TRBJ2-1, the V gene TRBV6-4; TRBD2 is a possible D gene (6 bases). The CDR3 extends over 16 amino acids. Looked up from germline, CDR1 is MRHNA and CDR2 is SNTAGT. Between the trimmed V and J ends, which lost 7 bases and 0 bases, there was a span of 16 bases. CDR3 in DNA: TGTGCCAGCACCCCGGGACTCCTGAGCTCCTACAATGAGCAGTTCTTC. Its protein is CASTPGLLSSYNEQFF.

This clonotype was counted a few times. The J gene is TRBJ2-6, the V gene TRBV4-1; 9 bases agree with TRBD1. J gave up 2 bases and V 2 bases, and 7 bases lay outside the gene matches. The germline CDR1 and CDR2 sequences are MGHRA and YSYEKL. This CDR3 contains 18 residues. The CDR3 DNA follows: TGCGCCAGCAGCCAATTTCAGGACAGGGGAACTGGGGCCAACGTCCTGACTTTC. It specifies CASSQFQDRGTGANVLTF.

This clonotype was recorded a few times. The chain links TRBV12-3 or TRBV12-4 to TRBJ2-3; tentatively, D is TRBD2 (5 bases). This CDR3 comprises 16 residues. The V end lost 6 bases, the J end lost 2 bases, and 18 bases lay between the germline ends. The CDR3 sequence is CASSRSSGPTTDTQYF. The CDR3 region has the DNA TGTGCCAGCAGCCGGAGCAGCGGCCCGACCACAGATACGCAGTATTTT.

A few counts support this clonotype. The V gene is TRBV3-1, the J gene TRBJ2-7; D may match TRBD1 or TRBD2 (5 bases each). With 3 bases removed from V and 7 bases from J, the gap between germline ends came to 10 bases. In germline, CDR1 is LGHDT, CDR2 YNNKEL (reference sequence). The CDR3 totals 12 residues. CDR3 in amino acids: CASSHGGREQYV. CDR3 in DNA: TGTGCCAGCAGCCATGGGGGACGAGAGCAGTACGTC.

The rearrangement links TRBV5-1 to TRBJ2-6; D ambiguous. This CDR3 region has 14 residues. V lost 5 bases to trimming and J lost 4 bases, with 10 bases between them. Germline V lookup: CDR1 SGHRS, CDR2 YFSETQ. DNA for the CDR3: TGCGCCAGCAGTAGCCAACCGGGGGCCAACGTCCTGACTTTC. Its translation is CASSSQPGANVLTF.

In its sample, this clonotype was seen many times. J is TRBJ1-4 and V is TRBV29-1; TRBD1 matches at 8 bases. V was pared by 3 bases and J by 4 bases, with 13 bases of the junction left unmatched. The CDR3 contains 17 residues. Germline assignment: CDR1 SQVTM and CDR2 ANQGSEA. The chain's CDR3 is CSVEGEIDRGVNEKLFF. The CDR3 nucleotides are TGCAGCGTTGAGGGAGAGATAGACAGGGGCGTTAATGAAAAACTGTTTTTT.

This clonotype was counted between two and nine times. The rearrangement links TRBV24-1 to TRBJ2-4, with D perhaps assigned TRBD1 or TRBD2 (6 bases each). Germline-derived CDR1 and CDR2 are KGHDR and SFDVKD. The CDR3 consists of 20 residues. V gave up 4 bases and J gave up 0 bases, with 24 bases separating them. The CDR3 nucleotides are TGTGCCACCAGTGAAGGTGGGGCCGGGCAGGGGACTTTAGCCAAAAACATTCAGTACTTC. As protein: CATSEGGAGQGTLAKNIQYF.

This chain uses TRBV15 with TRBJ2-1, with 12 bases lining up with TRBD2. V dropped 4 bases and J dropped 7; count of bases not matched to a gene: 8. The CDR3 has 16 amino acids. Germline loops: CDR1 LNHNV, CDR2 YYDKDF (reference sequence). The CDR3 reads CATSTRAGTSGNEQFF. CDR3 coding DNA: TGTGCCACCAGCACTCGCGCAGGGACTAGCGGGAATGAGCAGTTCTTC.

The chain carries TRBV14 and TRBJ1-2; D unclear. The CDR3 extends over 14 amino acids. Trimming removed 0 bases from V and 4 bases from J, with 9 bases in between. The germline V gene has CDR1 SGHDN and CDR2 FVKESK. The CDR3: CASSQDQAVYGYTF. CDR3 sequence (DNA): TGTGCCAGCAGCCAAGATCAGGCAGTCTATGGCTACACCTTC. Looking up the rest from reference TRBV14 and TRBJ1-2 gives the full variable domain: EAGVTQFPSHSVIEKGQTVTLRCDPISGHDNLYWYRRVMGKEIKFLLHFVKESKQDESGMPNNRFLAERTGGTYSTLKVQPAELEDSGVYFCASSQDQAVYGYTFGSGTRLTVV.

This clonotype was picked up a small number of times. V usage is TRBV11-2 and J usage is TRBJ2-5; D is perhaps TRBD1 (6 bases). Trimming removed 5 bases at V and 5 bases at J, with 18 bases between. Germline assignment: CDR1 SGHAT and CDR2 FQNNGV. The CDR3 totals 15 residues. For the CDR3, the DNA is TGTGCCAGCAGCGAACAGTCGACAGGCCGGGAGACCCAGTACTTC. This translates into CASSEQSTGRETQYF. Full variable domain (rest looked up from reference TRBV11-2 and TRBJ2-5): EAGVAQSPRYKIIEKRQSVAFWCNPISGHATLYWYQQILGQGPKLLIQFQNNGVVDDSQLPKDRFSAERLKGVDSTLKIQPAKLEDSAVYLCASSEQSTGRETQYFGPGTRLLVL.

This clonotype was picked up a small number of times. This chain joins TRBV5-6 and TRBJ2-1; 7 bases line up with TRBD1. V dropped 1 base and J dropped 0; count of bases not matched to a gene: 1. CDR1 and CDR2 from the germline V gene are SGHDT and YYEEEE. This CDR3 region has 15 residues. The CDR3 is CASSLPGGSYNEQFF. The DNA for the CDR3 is TGTGCCAGCAGCTTGCCAGGGGGCTCCTACAATGAGCAGTTCTTC.

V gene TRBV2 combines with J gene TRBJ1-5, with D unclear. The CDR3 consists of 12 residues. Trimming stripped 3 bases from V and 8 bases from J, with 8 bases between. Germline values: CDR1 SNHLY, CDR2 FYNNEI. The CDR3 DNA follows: TGTGCCAGCAGTGATATAATTGAGCCCCAGCATTTT. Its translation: CASSDIIEPQHF.

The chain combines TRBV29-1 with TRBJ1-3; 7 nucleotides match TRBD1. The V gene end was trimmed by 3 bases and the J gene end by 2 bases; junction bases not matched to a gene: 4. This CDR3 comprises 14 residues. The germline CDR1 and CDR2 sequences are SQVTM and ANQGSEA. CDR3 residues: CSVEETGTGNTIYF. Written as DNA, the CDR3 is TGCAGCGTTGAGGAGACAGGGACTGGAAACACCATATATTTT.

The CDR3 loop is CASSLTGGLGYSTDTQYF. The CDR3 DNA sequence: TGTGCCAGCAGCTTGACAGGGGGCCTCGGATATAGCACAGATACGCAGTATTTT. This rearrangement joins TRBV11-2 to TRBJ2-3; 10 nucleotides line up with TRBD1. Germline V gives CDR1 SGHAT, CDR2 FQNNGV. V was pared by 3 bases and J by 0 bases, with 9 bases of the junction left unmatched. The CDR3 loop spans 18 amino acids.

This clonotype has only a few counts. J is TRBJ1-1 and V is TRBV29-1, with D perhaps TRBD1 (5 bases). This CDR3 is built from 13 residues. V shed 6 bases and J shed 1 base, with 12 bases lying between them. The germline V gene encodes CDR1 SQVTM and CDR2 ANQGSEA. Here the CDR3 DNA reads TGCAGCGTCGAGGGGTCGAGGAACACTGAAGCTTTCTTT. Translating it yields CSVEGSRNTEAFF.

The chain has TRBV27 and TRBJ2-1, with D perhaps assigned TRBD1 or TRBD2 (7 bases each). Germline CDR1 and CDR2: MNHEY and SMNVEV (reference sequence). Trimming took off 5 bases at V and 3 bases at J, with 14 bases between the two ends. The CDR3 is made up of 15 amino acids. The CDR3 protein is CASSPRGTNYNEQFF. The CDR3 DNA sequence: TGTGCCAGCAGTCCCAGGGGGACTAACTACAATGAGCAGTTCTTC.